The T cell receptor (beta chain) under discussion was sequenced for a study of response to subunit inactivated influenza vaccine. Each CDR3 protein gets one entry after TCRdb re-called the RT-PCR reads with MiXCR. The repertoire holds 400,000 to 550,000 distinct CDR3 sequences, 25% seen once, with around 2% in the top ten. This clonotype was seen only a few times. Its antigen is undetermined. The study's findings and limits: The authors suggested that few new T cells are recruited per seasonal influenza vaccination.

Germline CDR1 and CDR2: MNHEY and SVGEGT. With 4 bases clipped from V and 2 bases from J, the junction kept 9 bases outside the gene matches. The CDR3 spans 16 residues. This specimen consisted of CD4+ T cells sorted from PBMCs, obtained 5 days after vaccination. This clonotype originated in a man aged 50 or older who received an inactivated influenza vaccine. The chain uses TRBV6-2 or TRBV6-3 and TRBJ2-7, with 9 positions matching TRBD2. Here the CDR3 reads CASSLVAGVPTYEQYF. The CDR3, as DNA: TGTGCCAGCAGTTTGGTAGCGGGAGTACCGACCTACGAGCAGTACTTC.